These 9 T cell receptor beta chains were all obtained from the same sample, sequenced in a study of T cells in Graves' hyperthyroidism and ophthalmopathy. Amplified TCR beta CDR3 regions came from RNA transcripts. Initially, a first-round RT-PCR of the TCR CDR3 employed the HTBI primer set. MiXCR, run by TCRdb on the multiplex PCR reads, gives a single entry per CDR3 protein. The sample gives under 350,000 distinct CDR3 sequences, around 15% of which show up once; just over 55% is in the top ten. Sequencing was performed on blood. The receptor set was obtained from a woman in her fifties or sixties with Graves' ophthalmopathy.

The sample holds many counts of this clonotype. The CDR3 bases are TGTGCCAGCTCAACCCGACTAGCGGGAGCTCTGGGCTACGAGCAGTACTTC. Residues: CASSTRLAGALGYEQYF. The rearrangement joins TRBV18 to TRBJ2-7; 12 bases line up with TRBD2. The germline gives CDR1 KGHSH, CDR2 LQKENI. This CDR3 region has 17 residues. J gave up 3 bases and V 5 bases, and 11 bases lay outside the gene matches. Based on the CDR3 plus reference TRBV18 and TRBJ2-7, the full variable domain is NAGVMQNPRHLVRRRGQEARLRCSPMKGHSHVYWYRQLPEEGLKFMVYLQKENIIDESGMPKERFSAEFPKEGPSILRIQQVVRGDSAAYFCASSTRLAGALGYEQYFGPGTRLTVT.

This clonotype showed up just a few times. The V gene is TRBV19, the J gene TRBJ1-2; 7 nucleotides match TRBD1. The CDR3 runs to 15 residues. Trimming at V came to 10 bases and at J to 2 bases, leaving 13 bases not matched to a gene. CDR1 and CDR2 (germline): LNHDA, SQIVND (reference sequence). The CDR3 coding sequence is TGTGCCACCCACCTAGGGGGGACAGTGAACTATGGCTACACCTTC. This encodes CATHLGGTVNYGYTF. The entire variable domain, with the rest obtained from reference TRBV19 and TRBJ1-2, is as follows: DGGITQSPKYLFRKEGQNVTLSCEQNLNHDAMYWYRQDPGQGLRLIYYSQIVNDFQKGDIAEGYSVSREKKESFPLTVTSAQKNPTAFYLCATHLGGTVNYGYTFGSGTRLTVV.

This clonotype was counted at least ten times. CDR3 DNA: TGTGCCAGCAGCGTAGGGTACAGGGGTAATGAGCAGTTCTTC. Its protein is CASSVGYRGNEQFF. The chain joins TRBV9 to TRBJ2-1, with 7 bases matching TRBD1. Looked up from germline, CDR1 is SGDLS and CDR2 is YYNGEE. The V segment lost 0 bases and the J segment 7 bases; nucleotides outside the gene matches: 4. The CDR3 has 14 residues.

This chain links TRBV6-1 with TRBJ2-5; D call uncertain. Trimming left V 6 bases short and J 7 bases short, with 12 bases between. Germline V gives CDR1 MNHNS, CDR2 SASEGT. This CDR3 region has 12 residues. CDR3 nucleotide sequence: TGTGCCAGCAGCCGAGGAGACGGGACCCAGTACTTC. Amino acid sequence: CASSRGDGTQYF.

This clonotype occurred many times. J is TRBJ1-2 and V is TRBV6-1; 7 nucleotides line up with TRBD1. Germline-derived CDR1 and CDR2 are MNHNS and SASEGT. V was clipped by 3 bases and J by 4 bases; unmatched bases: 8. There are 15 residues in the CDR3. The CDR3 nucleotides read TGTGCCAGCAGTGACGAGCGACAGGGTGGCTATGGCTACACCTTC. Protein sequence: CASSDERQGGYGYTF.

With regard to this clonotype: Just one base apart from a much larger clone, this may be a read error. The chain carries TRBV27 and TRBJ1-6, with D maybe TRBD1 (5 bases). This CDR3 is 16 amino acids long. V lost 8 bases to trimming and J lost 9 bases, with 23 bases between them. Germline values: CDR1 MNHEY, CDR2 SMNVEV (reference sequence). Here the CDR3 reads CASGTGQALGASPLHF. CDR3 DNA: TGTGCCAGCGGAACTGGTCAGGCCCTAGGGGCTTCACCCCTCCACTTT.

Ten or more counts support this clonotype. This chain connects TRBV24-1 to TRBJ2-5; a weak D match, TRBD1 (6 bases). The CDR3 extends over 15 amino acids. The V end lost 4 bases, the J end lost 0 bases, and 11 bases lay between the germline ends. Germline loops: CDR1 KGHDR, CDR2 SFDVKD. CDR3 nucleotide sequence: TGTGCCACCAGTGACCTGGACAGCAACCAAGAGACCCAGTACTTC. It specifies CATSDLDSNQETQYF.

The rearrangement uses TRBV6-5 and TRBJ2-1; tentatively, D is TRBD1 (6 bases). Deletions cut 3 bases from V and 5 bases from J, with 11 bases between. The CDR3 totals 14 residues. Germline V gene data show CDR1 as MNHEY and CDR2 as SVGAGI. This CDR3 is CASSYQGSHNEQFF. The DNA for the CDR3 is TGTGCCAGCAGTTATCAGGGGTCCCACAATGAGCAGTTCTTC.

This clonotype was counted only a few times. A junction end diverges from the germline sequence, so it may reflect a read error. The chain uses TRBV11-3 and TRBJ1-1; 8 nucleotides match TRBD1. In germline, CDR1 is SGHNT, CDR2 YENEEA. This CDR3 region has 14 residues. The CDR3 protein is CASSPGGANTEALF. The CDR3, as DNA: TGTGCCAGCAGCCCAGGGGGCGCGAACACTGAAGCTCTCTTT.